The next 8 T cell receptor beta chains were all read from a single sample in a study of blood T cells in healthy people across ages. Primers used in a second PCR of about 6 to 11 cycles were a sample-barcoded 5' primer and a J-beta primer mix. TCRdb reprocessed the 5' RACE reads via MiXCR and lists one record per CDR3 protein. The sample shows 710,000 or so distinct CDR3 sequences, about 20% of them seen only once. The sample was blood. The receptors stem from a man in his 70s in good health.

This chain uses TRBV20-1 with TRBJ1-2; D gene uncertain. Germline loops: CDR1 DFQATT, CDR2 SNEGSKA (reference sequence). The CDR3 spans 14 residues. The V gene lost 0 bases and the J gene lost 5 bases, with 13 bases spanning the gap. The CDR3 DNA reads as TGCAGTGCTAGAGATAAGGTTTCCGGGTATGGCTACACCTTC. It yields the protein CSARDKVSGYGYTF.

The chain carries TRBV7-9 and TRBJ1-1; D gene uncertain. In germline, CDR1 is SEHNR, CDR2 FQNEAQ (reference sequence). V dropped 0 bases and J dropped 5 bases, with 13 bases sitting between them. The CDR3 contains 15 residues. CDR3 in amino acids: CASSLASGLATEAFF. The CDR3 DNA reads as TGTGCCAGCAGCTTAGCAAGCGGGTTGGCTACTGAAGCTTTCTTT.

The J gene is TRBJ2-1, the V gene TRBV4-1; no definite D call. Trimming stripped 7 bases from V and 7 bases from J, with 20 bases between. Germline lookup yields CDR1 MGHRA and CDR2 YSYEKL. This CDR3 comprises 15 residues. CDR3 in amino acids: CASTPGLVRSNEQFF. Here the CDR3 DNA reads TGCGCCAGCACCCCGGGTCTGGTGAGGAGTAATGAGCAGTTCTTC.

About this clonotype: At one boundary the junction diverges from the germline segment, which might be a read error. V gene TRBV29-1 combines with J gene TRBJ2-1; possibly TRBD1 for D (6 bases). The CDR3 runs to 13 residues. Germline CDR1 is SQVTM and CDR2 is ANQGSEA. The CDR3 sequence is CSVDRGQNNEQSF. The CDR3 region has the DNA TGCAGCGTTGATCGCGGACAGAACAATGAGCAGTCCTTC.

The table lists this clonotype with a few counts. The J gene is TRBJ2-1, the V gene TRBV4-3; a weak D match, TRBD1 (6 bases). The CDR3 consists of 15 residues. Germline assignment: CDR1 LGHNA and CDR2 YSLEER. Trimming removed 3 bases from V and 3 bases from J, with 12 bases in between. In DNA form, the CDR3 reads TGCGCCAGCAGCCATGAGAGGGGGAACTACAATGAGCAGTTCTTC. Protein: CASSHERGNYNEQFF.

This chain uses TRBV7-8 with TRBJ2-2, with 11 positions matching TRBD2. Germline CDR1 is SGHVS and CDR2 is FQNEAQ. The CDR3 length is 14 residues. Trimming at V came to 6 bases and at J to 6 bases, leaving 3 bases not matched to a gene. The CDR3 DNA sequence: TGTGCCAGCAGGCGACTAGCGGGGCCCGGGGAGCTGTTTTTT. As protein: CASRRLAGPGELFF.

This clonotype was observed a few times. This chain uses TRBV4-1 with TRBJ1-3; D gene unclear. The CDR3 totals 14 residues. Trimming shortened V by 6 bases and J by 0 bases, and 9 bases separated the two germline ends. Per germline, CDR1 MGHRA and CDR2 YSYEKL. The CDR3: CASRGSDSGNTIYF. The CDR3 DNA sequence: TGCGCCAGCAGGGGTAGTGACTCTGGAAACACCATATATTTT.

V gene TRBV11-3 combines with J gene TRBJ2-5; 7 bases are shared with TRBD2. Germline V gives CDR1 SGHNT, CDR2 YENEEA. J gave up 4 bases and V 4 bases, and 6 bases lay outside the gene matches. The CDR3 covers 14 residues. CDR3 DNA: TGTGCCAGCAGCTACGGCGGGAGCGCAGAGACCCAGTACTTC. It yields the protein CASSYGGSAETQYF.